This TCR beta chain was obtained from a study of identical twins. The study, taken as a whole, reports: With monozygotic twins, out-of-frame TCR alpha sharing exceeded what models estimated. For out-of-frame alpha sequences shared by twins, low generation probability was in excess.

Addition of a universal primer site occurred through template switching, and cDNA carried unique molecular identifiers. MiXCR, run by TCRdb on the 5' RACE reads, gives a single entry per CDR3 protein. The sample contains some 500,000 distinct CDR3 sequences, about 14% of which appear only once. This clonotype was counted many times. Its cognate antigen is unknown. Between the trimmed V and J ends, which lost 6 bases and 12 bases, there was a span of 15 bases. The length of the CDR3 is 11 residues. The germline CDR1 and CDR2 sequences are DFQATT and SNEGSKA (reference sequence). The same sample was also used in a study of yellow fever vaccine responses in identical twins. According to that study: The authors reported partly convergent, partly personalized vaccine responses in identical twins.

The sequence was collected from a woman younger than 30 in good health. Input material: CD4+ T cells sorted from blood. The chain uses TRBV20-1 and TRBJ2-1, with D perhaps assigned TRBD1 or TRBD2 (6 bases each). CDR3 sequence (DNA): TGCAGTGCCAACGACCGGGGGCGGCAGTTCTTC. Its protein is CSANDRGRQFF.